This TCR beta chain was identified in a study of T cells in Graves' hyperthyroidism and ophthalmopathy. Study-wide points: Among thyroid clonotypes expanded above 0.001, most also appeared in blood.

The TCR beta CDR3 regions underwent amplification using RNA transcripts as the source. The HTBI set primed first-round TCR CDR3 RT-PCR. From the multiplex PCR reads, TCRdb called clonotypes with MiXCR, one entry per CDR3 protein. This sample carries hundreds of thousands of distinct CDR3 sequences, 13% to 15% of them seen once, and the ten largest clones take about 12%. Regarding this clonotype: Its target is not known.

Germline values: CDR1 MNHEY, CDR2 SVGEGT. V gave up 6 bases and J gave up 6 bases; unmatched junction bases: 6. The CDR3 sequence is 15 residues long. Patients having uncontrolled infection, another autoimmune disease, pregnancy or lactation were not included. PBMCs were sourced from more than 9 ml fresh peripheral blood. The receptor was isolated from a woman between 50 and 59 years old with Graves' ophthalmopathy. Sequenced: blood. The chain couples TRBV6-2 or TRBV6-3 to TRBJ2-1; 12 bases are a match to TRBD2. CDR3 nucleotides: TGTGCCAGCAGGCCTACTAGCGGGAGGTGCAATGAGCAGTTCTTC. Its protein product is CASRPTSGRCNEQFF.